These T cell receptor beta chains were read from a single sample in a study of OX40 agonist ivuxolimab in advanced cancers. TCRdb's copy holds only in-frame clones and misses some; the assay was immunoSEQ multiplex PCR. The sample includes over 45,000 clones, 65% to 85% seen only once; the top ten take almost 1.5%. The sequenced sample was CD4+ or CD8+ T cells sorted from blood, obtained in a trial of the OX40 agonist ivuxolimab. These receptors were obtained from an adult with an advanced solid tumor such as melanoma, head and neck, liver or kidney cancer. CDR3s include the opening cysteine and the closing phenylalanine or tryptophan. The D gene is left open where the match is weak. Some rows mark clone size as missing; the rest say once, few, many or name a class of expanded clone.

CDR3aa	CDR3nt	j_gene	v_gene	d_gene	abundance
CASGLATLGQTGNTIYF	TGTGCTAGTGGTTTGGCCACACTCGGACAGACTGGAAACACCATATATTTT	TRBJ1-3	TRBV12-5	.	.
CASSAPGVRHGYTF	TGTGCCAGCAGTGCCCCAGGGGTGAGGCATGGCTACACCTTC	TRBJ1-2	TRBV2	.	once
CASSSDSYEQYF	TGTGCCAGCAGCTCGGACTCCTACGAGCAGTACTTC	TRBJ2-7	TRBV6-1	.	.
CASSDLNILADTQYF	TGTGCCAGCAGCGATCTTAACATATTGGCAGATACGCAGTATTTT	TRBJ2-3	TRBV7-9	.	.
CASSQQRGRRTDTQYF	TGCGCCAGCAGCCAGCAAAGGGGGCGCCGCACAGATACGCAGTATTTT	TRBJ2-3	TRBV4-1	TRBD1	.
CASSLEAPSLANSPLHF	TGTGCCAGCAGCTTAGAGGCTCCAAGTCTAGCAAATTCACCCCTCCACTTT	TRBJ1-6	TRBV7-2	.	.
CATRGLAGGNEQFF	TGTGCTACCAGAGGACTAGCGGGAGGGAATGAGCAGTTCTTC	TRBJ2-1	TRBV12-5	TRBD2	.
CASHPRGNYNSPLHF	TGTGCCAGTCACCCCCGAGGAAACTATAATTCACCCCTCCACTTT	TRBJ1-6	TRBV19	.	.
CASTSLGRNNYGYTF	TGTGCCAGCACCTCACTTGGACGGAATAACTATGGCTACACCTTC	TRBJ1-2	TRBV9	.	.
CASSSDRATGELFF	TGTGCCAGCAGCTCCGACAGGGCCACCGGGGAGCTGTTTTTT	TRBJ2-2	TRBV7-9	TRBD1	.
CASSLDLGRYGQYF	TGTGCCAGCAGCTTAGATCTGGGGCGCTACGGGCAGTACTTC	TRBJ2-7	TRBV11-2	.	once
CASSTHRELSPLHF	TGTGCCAGCAGCACCCACAGGGAGTTATCACCCCTCCACTTT	TRBJ1-6	TRBV9	.	.
CASSRDSDTGELFF	TGTGCCAGCTCACGGGACAGCGACACCGGGGAGCTGTTTTTT	TRBJ2-2	TRBV18	TRBD1	few
CAWTTPYGQGVGEQYF	TGTGCCTGGACTACGCCCTATGGACAGGGCGTAGGCGAGCAGTACTTC	TRBJ2-7	TRBV30	TRBD1	.